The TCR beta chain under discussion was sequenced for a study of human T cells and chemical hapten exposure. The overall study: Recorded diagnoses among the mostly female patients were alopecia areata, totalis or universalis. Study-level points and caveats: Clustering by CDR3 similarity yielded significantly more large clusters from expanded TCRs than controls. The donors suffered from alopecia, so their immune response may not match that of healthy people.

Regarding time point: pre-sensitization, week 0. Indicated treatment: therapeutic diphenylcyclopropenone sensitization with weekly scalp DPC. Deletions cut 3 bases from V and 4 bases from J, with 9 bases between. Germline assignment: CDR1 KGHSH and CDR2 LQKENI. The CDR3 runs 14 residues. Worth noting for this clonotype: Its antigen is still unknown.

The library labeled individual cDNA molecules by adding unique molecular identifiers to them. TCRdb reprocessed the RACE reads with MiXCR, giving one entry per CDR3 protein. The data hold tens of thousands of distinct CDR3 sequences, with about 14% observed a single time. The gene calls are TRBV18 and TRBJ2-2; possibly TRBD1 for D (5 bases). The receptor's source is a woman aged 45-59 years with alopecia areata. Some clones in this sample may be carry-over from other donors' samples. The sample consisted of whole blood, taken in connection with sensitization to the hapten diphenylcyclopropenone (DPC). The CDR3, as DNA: TGTGCCAGCTCACCGGCAGGGCGCACCGGGGAGCTGTTTTTT. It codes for CASSPAGRTGELFF.